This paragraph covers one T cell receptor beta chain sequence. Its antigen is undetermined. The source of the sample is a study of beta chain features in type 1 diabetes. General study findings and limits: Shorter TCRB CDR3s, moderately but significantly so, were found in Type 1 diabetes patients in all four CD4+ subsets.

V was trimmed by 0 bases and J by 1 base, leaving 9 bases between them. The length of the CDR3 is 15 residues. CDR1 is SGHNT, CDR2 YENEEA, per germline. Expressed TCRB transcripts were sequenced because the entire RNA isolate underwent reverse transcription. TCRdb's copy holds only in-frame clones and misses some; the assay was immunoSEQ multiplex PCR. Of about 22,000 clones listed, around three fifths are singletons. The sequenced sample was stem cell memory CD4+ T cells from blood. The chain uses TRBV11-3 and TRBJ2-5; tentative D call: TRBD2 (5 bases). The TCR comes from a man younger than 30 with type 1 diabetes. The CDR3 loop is CASSLDSGSQETQYF. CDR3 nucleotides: TGTGCCAGCAGCTTAGATAGTGGGAGCCAAGAGACCCAGTACTTC.